What follows are 3 T cell receptor beta chains derived from one specimen sequenced in a study of blood T cells in healthy people across ages. A sample-barcoded 5' primer and a J-beta primer mix were used in a second PCR of roughly 7 to 11 cycles. TCRdb re-analysed the 5' RACE reads in MiXCR, keeping a single row per CDR3 protein. The top ten clones hold roughly 23% of a sample with roughly 1.9 million distinct CDR3 sequences, about two fifths of them seen once. The material sequenced was blood. These TCRs come from a human donor in good health.

This clonotype was observed many times. This chain connects TRBV7-2 to TRBJ2-3, with 7 bases aligning to TRBD2. V gave up 6 bases and J gave up 3 bases; unmatched junction bases: 6. The CDR3 sequence is 14 residues long. CDR1 SGHTA and CDR2 FQGNSA come from the germline V gene. The CDR3 nucleotides read TGTGCCAGCAGGCCTACTAGCGCGACAGATACGCAGTATTTT. Translation gives CASRPTSATDTQYF.

This clonotype came up once. A much larger clone differs from this one at a single base, so this may be a read error. V and J are TRBV6-2 or TRBV6-3 and TRBJ2-4, with 8 bases aligning to TRBD2. Germline CDR1 is MNHEY and CDR2 is SVGEGT. The J segment lost 6 bases and the V segment lost 6 bases, leaving 4 bases of the junction unmatched. There are 13 residues in the CDR3. This chain's CDR3 is CASRGLVPNIQYF. Here the CDR3 DNA reads TGTGCCAGCAGGGGACTAGTTCCAAACATTCAGTACTTC.

The table lists this clonotype with a few counts. J is TRBJ2-1 and V is TRBV28; D is ambiguous. This CDR3 is built from 15 residues. V was clipped by 4 bases and J by 0 bases, with 10 bases between them. Germline V lookup: CDR1 MDHEN, CDR2 SYDVKM. The CDR3 is CASSSRMSSYNEQFF. The CDR3 nucleotides are TGTGCCAGCAGTTCACGGATGAGCTCCTACAATGAGCAGTTCTTC.